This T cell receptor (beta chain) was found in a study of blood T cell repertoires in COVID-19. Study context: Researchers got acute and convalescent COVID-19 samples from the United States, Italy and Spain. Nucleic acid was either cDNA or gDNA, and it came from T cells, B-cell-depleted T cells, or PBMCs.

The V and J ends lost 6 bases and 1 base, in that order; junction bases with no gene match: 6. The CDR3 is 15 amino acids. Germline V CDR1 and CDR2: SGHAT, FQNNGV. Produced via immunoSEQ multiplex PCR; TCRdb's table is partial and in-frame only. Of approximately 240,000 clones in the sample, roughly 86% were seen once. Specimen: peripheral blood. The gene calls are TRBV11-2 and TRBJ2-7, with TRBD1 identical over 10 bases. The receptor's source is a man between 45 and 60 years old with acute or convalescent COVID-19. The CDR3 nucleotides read TGTGCCAGCAGTTACCCGGGACAGGGGTCCTACGAGCAGTACTTC. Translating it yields CASSYPGQGSYEQYF.